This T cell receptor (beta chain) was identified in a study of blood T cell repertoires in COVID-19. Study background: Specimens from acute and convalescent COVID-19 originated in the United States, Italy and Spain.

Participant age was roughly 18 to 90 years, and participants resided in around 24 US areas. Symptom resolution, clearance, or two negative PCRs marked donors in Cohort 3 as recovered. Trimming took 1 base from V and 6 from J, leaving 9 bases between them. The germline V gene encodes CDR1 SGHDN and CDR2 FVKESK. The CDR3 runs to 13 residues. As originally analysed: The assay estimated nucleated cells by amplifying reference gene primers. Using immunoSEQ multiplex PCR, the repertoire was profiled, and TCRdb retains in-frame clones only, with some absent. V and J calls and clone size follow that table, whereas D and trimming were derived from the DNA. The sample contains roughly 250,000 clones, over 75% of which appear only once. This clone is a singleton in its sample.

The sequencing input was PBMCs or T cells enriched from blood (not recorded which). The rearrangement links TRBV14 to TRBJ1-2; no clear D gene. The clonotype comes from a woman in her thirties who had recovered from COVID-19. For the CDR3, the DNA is TGTGCCAGCAGCCAAGGTCCCAGGCATGGCTACACCTTC. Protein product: CASSQGPRHGYTF.